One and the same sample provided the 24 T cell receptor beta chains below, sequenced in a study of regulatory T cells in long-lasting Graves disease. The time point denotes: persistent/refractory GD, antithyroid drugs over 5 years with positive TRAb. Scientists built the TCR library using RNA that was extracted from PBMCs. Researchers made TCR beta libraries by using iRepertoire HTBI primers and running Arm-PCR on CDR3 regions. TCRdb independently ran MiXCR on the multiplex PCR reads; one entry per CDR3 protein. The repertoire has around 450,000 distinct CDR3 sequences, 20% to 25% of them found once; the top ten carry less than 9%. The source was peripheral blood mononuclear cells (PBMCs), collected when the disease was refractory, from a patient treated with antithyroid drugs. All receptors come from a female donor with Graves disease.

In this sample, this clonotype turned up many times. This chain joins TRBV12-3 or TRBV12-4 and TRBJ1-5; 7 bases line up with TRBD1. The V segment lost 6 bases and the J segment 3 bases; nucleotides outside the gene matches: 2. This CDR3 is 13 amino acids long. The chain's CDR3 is CASSGTDNQPQHF. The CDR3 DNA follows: TGTGCCAGCAGCGGGACAGACAATCAGCCCCAGCATTTT.

The CDR3 bases are TGTGCCAGCAGCTTATGGGGGAGGACAGGTACCACCGGGGAGCTGTTTTTT. Its translation is CASSLWGRTGTTGELFF. V gene TRBV7-9 combines with J gene TRBJ2-2, with D perhaps TRBD1 (7 bases). V lost 2 bases, J lost 4 bases, and 17 bases lay in between. Germline CDR1 reads SEHNR; CDR2 reads FQNEAQ (reference sequence). CDR3 length equals 17 residues. The full variable domain, its missing parts supplied by reference TRBV7-9 and TRBJ2-2, is DTGVSQNPRHKITKRGQNVTFRCDPISEHNRLYWYRQTLGQGPEFLTYFQNEAQLEKSRLLSDRFSAERPKGSFSTLEIQRTEQGDSAMYLCASSLWGRTGTTGELFFGEGSRLTVL.

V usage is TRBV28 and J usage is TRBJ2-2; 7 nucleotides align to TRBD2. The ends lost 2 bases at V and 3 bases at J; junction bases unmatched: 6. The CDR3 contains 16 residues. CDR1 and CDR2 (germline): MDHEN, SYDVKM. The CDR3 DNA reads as TGTGCCAGCAGTTTAAATTGGGGGGGGGACACCGGGGAGCTGTTTTTT. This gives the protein CASSLNWGGDTGELFF.

CDR3 DNA sequence: TGTGCCAGCAGCCAGGGACAAGGCGAGACCCAGTACTTC. Translated, it gives CASSQGQGETQYF. This chain uses TRBV7-9 with TRBJ2-5; weak D call: TRBD1 (6 bases). CDR1 and CDR2 from the germline V gene are SEHNR and FQNEAQ (reference sequence). Deletions cut 5 bases from V and 5 bases from J, with 12 bases between. The CDR3 consists of 13 residues.

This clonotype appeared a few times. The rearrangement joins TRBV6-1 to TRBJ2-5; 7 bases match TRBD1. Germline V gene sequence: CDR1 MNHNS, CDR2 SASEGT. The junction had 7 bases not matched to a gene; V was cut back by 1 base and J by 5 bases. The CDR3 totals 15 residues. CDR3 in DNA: TGTGCCAGCAGTGAAGAGACAGGGTTGGGGGAGACCCAGTACTTC. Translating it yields CASSEETGLGETQYF.

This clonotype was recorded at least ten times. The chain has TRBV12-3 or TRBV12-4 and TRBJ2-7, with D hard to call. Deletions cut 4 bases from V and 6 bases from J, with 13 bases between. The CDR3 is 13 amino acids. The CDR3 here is CASSSPDRLEQYF. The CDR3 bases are TGTGCCAGCAGTTCCCCCGACCGGCTCGAGCAGTACTTC.

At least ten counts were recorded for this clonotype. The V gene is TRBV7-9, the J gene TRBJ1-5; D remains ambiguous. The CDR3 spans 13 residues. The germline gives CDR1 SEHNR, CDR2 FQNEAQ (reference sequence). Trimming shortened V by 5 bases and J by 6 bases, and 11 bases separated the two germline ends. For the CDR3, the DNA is TGTGCCAGCAGCATCGAAGGTTCTCAGCCCCAGCATTTT. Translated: CASSIEGSQPQHF.

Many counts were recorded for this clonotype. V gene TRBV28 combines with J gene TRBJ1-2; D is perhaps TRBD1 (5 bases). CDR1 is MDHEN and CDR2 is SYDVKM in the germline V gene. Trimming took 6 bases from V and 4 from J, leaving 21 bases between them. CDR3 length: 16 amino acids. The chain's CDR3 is CASSKTGLQVTYGYTF. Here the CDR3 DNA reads TGTGCCAGCAGCAAAACGGGACTTCAGGTCACCTATGGCTACACCTTC.

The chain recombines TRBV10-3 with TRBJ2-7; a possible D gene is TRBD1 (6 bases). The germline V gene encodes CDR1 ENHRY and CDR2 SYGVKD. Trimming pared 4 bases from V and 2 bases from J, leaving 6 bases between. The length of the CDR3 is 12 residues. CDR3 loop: CAISAGAYEQYF. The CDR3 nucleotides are TGTGCCATCAGTGCAGGGGCCTACGAGCAGTACTTC.

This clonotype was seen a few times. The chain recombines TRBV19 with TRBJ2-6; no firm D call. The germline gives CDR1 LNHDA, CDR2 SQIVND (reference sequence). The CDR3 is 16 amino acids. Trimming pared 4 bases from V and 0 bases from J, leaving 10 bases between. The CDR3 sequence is CASSKQRFSGANVLTF. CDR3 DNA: TGTGCCAGTAGTAAACAGAGATTCTCTGGGGCCAACGTCCTGACTTTC. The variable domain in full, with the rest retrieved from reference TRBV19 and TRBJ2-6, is DGGITQSPKYLFRKEGQNVTLSCEQNLNHDAMYWYRQDPGQGLRLIYYSQIVNDFQKGDIAEGYSVSREKKESFPLTVTSAQKNPTAFYLCASSKQRFSGANVLTFGAGSRLTVL.

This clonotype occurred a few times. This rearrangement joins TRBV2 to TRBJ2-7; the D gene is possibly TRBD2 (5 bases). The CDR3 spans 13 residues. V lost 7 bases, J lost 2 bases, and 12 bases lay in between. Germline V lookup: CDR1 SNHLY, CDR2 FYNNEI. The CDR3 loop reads CASTGPGTYEQYF. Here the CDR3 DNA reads TGTGCCAGCACTGGTCCGGGGACCTACGAGCAGTACTTC.

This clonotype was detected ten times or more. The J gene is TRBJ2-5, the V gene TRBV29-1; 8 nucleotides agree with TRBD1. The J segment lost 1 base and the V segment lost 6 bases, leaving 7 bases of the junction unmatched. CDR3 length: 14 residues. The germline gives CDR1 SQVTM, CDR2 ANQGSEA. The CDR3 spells CSVTTGVTQETQYF. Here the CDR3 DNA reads TGCAGCGTAACGACAGGGGTGACCCAAGAGACCCAGTACTTC.

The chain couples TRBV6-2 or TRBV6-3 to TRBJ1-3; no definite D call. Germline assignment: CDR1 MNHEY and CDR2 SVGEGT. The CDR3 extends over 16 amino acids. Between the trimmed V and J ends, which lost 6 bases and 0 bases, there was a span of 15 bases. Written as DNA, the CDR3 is TGTGCCAGCAGCCAGGTCTTGGGCTCCTCTGGAAACACCATATATTTT. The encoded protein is CASSQVLGSSGNTIYF.

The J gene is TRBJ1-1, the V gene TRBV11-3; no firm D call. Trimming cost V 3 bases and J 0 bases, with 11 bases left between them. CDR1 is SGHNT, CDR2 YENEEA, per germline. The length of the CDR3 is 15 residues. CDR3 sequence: CASSLESTVNTEAFF. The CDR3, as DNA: TGTGCCAGCAGCTTGGAATCGACGGTGAACACTGAAGCTTTCTTT.

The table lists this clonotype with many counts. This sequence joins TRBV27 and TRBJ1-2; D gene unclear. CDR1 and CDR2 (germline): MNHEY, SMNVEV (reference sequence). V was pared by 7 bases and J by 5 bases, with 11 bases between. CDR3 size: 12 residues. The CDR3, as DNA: TGTGCCAGCAACCATCCGGGGTATGGCTACACCTTC. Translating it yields CASNHPGYGYTF.

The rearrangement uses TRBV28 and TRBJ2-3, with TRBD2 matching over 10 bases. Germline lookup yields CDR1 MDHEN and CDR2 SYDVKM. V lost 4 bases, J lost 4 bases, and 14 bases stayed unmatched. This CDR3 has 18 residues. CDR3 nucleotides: TGTGCCAGCAGTTCGCACCCCCGGGGGCTAGCGGGGGCAGATACGCAGTATTTT. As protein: CASSSHPRGLAGADTQYF.

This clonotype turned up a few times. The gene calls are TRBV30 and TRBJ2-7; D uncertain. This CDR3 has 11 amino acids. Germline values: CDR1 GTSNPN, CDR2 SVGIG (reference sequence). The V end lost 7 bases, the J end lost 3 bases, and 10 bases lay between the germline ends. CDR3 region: CASKGIYEQYF. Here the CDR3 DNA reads TGTGCCTCCAAGGGCATCTACGAGCAGTACTTC.

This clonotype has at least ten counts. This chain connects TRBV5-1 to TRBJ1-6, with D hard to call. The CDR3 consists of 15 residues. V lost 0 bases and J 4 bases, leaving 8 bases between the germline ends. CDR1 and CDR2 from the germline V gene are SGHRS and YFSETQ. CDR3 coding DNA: TGCGCCAGCAGCTTGGACGGCAGTTATAATTCACCCCTCCACTTT. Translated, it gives CASSLDGSYNSPLHF.

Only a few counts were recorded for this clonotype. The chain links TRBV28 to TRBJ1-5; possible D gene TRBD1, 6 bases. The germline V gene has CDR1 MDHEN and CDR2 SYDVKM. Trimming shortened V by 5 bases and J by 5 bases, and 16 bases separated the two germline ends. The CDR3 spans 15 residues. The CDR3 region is CASSPRQGTDQPQHF. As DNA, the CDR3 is TGTGCCAGCAGTCCCCGTCAGGGGACTGATCAGCCCCAGCATTTT. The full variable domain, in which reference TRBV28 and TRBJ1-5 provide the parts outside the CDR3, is DVKVTQSSRYLVKRTGEKVFLECVQDMDHENMFWYRQDPGLGLRLIYFSYDVKMKEKGDIPEGYSVSREKKERFSLILESASTNQTSMYLCASSPRQGTDQPQHFGDGTRLSIL.

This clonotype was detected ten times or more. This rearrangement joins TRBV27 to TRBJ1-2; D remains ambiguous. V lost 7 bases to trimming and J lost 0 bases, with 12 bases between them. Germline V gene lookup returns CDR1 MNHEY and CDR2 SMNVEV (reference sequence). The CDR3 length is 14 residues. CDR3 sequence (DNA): TGTGCCAGCACATCCCTCCGGACTAACTATGGCTACACCTTC. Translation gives CASTSLRTNYGYTF.

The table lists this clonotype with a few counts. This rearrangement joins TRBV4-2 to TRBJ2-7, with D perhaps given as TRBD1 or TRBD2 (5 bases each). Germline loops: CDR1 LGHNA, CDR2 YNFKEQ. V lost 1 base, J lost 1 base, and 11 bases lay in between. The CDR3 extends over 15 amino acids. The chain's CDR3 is CASSQGGWGSYEQYF. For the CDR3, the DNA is TGTGCCAGCAGCCAAGGGGGTTGGGGGTCCTACGAGCAGTACTTC.

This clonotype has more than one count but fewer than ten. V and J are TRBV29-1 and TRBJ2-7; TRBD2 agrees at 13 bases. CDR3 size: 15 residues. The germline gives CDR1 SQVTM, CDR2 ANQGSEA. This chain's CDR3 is CSVWTSGRGTYEQYF. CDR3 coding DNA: TGCAGTGTTTGGACTAGCGGGAGAGGGACCTACGAGCAGTACTTC.

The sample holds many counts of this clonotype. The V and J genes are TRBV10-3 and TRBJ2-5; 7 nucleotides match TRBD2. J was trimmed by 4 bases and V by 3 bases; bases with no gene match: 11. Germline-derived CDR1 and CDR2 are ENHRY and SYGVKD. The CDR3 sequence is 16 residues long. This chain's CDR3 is CAISDTSGMVPETQYF. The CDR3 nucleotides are TGTGCCATCAGTGACACGAGCGGGATGGTCCCAGAGACCCAGTACTTC.

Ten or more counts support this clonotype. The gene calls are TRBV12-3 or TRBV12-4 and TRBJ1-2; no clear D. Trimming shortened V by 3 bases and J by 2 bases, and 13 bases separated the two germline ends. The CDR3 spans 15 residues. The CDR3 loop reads CASSLLGRLNYGYTF. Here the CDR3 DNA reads TGTGCCAGCAGTTTGTTGGGCAGACTGAACTATGGCTACACCTTC.